This T cell receptor (beta chain) was captured by sequencing in a study of blood T cell repertoires in COVID-19. The repertoire was sequenced with immunoSEQ multiplex PCR; TCRdb's copy has only in-frame clones and lacks some. The sample has some 330,000 clones, over 75% seen once. The sample holds a few counts of this clone. The CDR3 covers 16 residues. V shed 4 bases and J shed 3 bases, with 16 bases lying between them. The germline gives CDR1 SGHRS, CDR2 YFSETQ. The chain carries TRBV5-1 and TRBJ2-2, with TRBD1 as a possible D gene (8 bases). This clonotype was obtained from a young man who had recovered from COVID-19. Sequenced material: PBMCs or T cells enriched from blood (not recorded which). The CDR3 is CASSTSGGQDTGELFF. DNA of the CDR3: TGCGCCAGCAGCACTTCGGGGGGACAGGACACCGGGGAGCTGTTTTTT. Supplemented by reference TRBV5-1 and TRBJ2-2, the full variable domain reads KAGVTQTPRYLIKTRGQQVTLSCSPISGHRSVSWYQQTPGQGLQFLFEYFSETQRNKGNFPGRFSGRQFSNSRSEMNVSTLELGDSALYLCASSTSGGQDTGELFFGEGSRLTVL.